One sample yielded the 30 T cell receptor beta chains listed below, sequenced in a study of blood T cell repertoires in COVID-19. Libraries were prepared by immunoSEQ multiplex PCR; TCRdb keeps only in-frame clonotypes and omits some of them. The table records 200,000 to 250,000 clones, about 85% of them present only once. Material for sequencing was peripheral blood. Source of these receptors: a man aged 35 to 55 with acute or convalescent COVID-19.

This chain links TRBV5-4 with TRBJ1-3; a possible D gene is TRBD1 (6 bases). The CDR3 totals 15 residues. V lost 2 bases to trimming and J lost 4 bases, with 13 bases between them. CDR1 is SGHNT, CDR2 YYREEE, per germline (reference sequence). This CDR3 is CASSLQGVSGNTIYF. The CDR3 bases are TGTGCCAGCAGCTTACAGGGAGTTTCGGGAAACACCATATATTTT.

This rearrangement joins TRBV6-5 to TRBJ1-1, with 9 bases identical to TRBD1. CDR3 length equals 14 residues. V was pared by 6 bases and J by 3 bases, with 5 bases of the junction left unmatched. The germline V gene encodes CDR1 MNHEY and CDR2 SVGAGI. The CDR3 DNA sequence: TGTGCCAGCAGAACAGGGGGCGCCCACACTGAAGCTTTCTTT. This translates into CASRTGGAHTEAFF.

The chain is built from TRBV28 and TRBJ2-1; 15 nucleotides line up with TRBD2. Germline-derived CDR1 and CDR2 are MDHEN and SYDVKM. The ends lost 6 bases at V and 9 bases at J; junction bases unmatched: 15. The CDR3 loop spans 18 amino acids. Here the CDR3 reads CASSKGLAGGQGLIEQFF. In nucleotides, the CDR3 is TGTGCCAGCAGCAAAGGACTAGCGGGGGGGCAGGGCTTAATTGAGCAGTTCTTC.

CDR3 protein: CASSEDFTEAFF. DNA for the CDR3: TGTGCCAGCTCTGAGGACTTTACTGAAGCTTTCTTT. The rearrangement uses TRBV10-3 and TRBJ1-1; D is undetermined. CDR3 length: 12 residues. Per the germline V gene, CDR1 is ENHRY and CDR2 is SYGVKD. The V end lost 10 bases, the J end lost 5 bases, and 14 bases lay between the germline ends.

This rearrangement joins TRBV14 to TRBJ2-5, with D unclear. Germline assignment: CDR1 SGHDN and CDR2 FVKESK. Trimming shortened V by 4 bases and J by 5 bases, and 11 bases separated the two germline ends. CDR3 length: 13 residues. The CDR3 DNA follows: TGTGCCAGCAGCCGTGGCCTTGTGGAGACCCAGTACTTC. Translation gives CASSRGLVETQYF.

The gene calls are TRBV5-1 and TRBJ2-3, with D maybe TRBD1 (5 bases). The CDR3 contains 16 residues. Trimming left V 3 bases short and J 0 bases short, with 14 bases between. Germline V gene lookup returns CDR1 SGHRS and CDR2 YFSETQ. The CDR3 DNA is TGCGCCAGCAGCTGGCGGACAATACCTAGCACAGATACGCAGTATTTT. Translated: CASSWRTIPSTDTQYF. The variable domain in full, completed from reference TRBV5-1 and TRBJ2-3, reads KAGVTQTPRYLIKTRGQQVTLSCSPISGHRSVSWYQQTPGQGLQFLFEYFSETQRNKGNFPGRFSGRQFSNSRSEMNVSTLELGDSALYLCASSWRTIPSTDTQYFGPGTRLTVL.

The V gene is TRBV28, the J gene TRBJ2-2; weak D call: TRBD1 (5 bases). V lost 6 bases and J lost 0, with 14 bases in between. CDR1 and CDR2 (germline): MDHEN, SYDVKM. The length of the CDR3 is 16 residues. The DNA for the CDR3 is TGTGCCAGCAGGGCGATGGGGCCGGCGAACACCGGGGAGCTGTTTTTT. It yields the protein CASRAMGPANTGELFF.

The gene calls are TRBV30 and TRBJ1-1, with TRBD1 matching over 8 bases. Unmatched junction bases numbered 6, after V lost 4 bases and J lost 2 bases. The CDR3 is 14 amino acids. Germline V gene lookup returns CDR1 GTSNPN and CDR2 SVGIG (reference sequence). The CDR3 region has the DNA TGTGCCTGGAATAGGGGACAGGTAAACACTGAAGCTTTCTTT. Protein sequence: CAWNRGQVNTEAFF.

The CDR3 loop reads CASSSSGRRRSPLHF. The CDR3 DNA is TGTGCCAGCAGTTCAAGCGGAAGACGACGTTCACCCCTCCACTTT. The chain links TRBV28 to TRBJ1-6, with D uncertain. This CDR3 spans 15 amino acids. Trimming pared 4 bases from V and 9 bases from J, leaving 16 bases between. From germline, CDR1 is MDHEN and CDR2 SYDVKM.

A note on this clone: This same CDR3 is encoded by further DNA sequences in the sample. V usage is TRBV7-2 and J usage is TRBJ1-2; 7 bases line up with TRBD1. Germline V gene data show CDR1 as SGHTA and CDR2 as FQGNSA. The CDR3 consists of 15 residues. J gave up 0 bases and V 1 base, and 2 bases lay outside the gene matches. The CDR3 sequence is CASSLGQGANYGYTF. The CDR3 coding sequence is TGTGCCAGCAGCTTAGGGCAGGGGGCTAACTATGGCTACACCTTC.

This chain links TRBV9 with TRBJ2-3; 10 bases line up with TRBD2. The CDR3 spans 16 residues. The ends lost 2 bases at V and 0 bases at J; junction bases unmatched: 3. Germline V gives CDR1 SGDLS, CDR2 YYNGEE. The CDR3, as DNA: TGTGCCAGCAGCGTTCTAGCGGGGGCTAGCACAGATACGCAGTATTTT. Residues: CASSVLAGASTDTQYF.

The rearrangement links TRBV27 to TRBJ1-1, with D possibly TRBD1 on 6 matching bases. Trimming shortened V by 6 bases and J by 4 bases, and 21 bases separated the two germline ends. Germline V CDR1 and CDR2: MNHEY, SMNVEV (reference sequence). This CDR3 is 16 amino acids long. The CDR3 is CASSLVPNRDGTEAFF. The CDR3, as DNA: TGTGCCAGCAGCCTAGTGCCGAACAGGGATGGCACTGAAGCTTTCTTT.

The chain couples TRBV25-1 to TRBJ1-1; TRBD1 might be the D (5 bases). CDR1 MGHDK and CDR2 SYGVNS come from the germline V gene. This CDR3 has 12 amino acids. Trimming took 8 bases from V and 5 from J, leaving 12 bases between them. The CDR3 here is CASARGGTEAFF. CDR3 sequence (DNA): TGTGCCAGCGCCCGGGGGGGGACTGAAGCTTTCTTT.

CDR3 coding DNA: TGTGCCAGCAGTTCCAGGGGATCCAACGAGCAGTACTTC. This gives the protein CASSSRGSNEQYF. V is TRBV6-2 or TRBV6-3 and J is TRBJ2-7, with TRBD1 as a possible D gene (6 bases). V gave up 4 bases and J gave up 5 bases, with 12 bases separating them. Germline-derived CDR1 and CDR2 are MNHEY and SVGEGT. The CDR3 is made up of 13 amino acids.

This chain joins TRBV11-2 and TRBJ2-2; D remains unclear. V was clipped by 3 bases and J by 1 base, with 6 bases between them. The CDR3 loop spans 14 amino acids. Germline values: CDR1 SGHAT, CDR2 FQNNGV. The CDR3 protein is CASSFSVNTGELFF. DNA for the CDR3: TGTGCCAGCAGCTTTTCAGTGAACACCGGGGAGCTGTTTTTT.

The chain recombines TRBV2 with TRBJ2-5, with TRBD2 matching over 14 bases. CDR1 is SNHLY and CDR2 is FYNNEI in the germline V gene. This CDR3 is 16 amino acids long. The V and J ends lost 9 bases and 2 bases, in that order; junction bases with no gene match: 8. CDR3 DNA sequence: TGTGCCAGTACAGGCGGACTAGCGGGGGGACAAGAGACCCAGTACTTC. This codes for CASTGGLAGGQETQYF.

This clone appeared a single time. The chain employs TRBV5-1 and TRBJ1-4, with 7 bases matching TRBD1. CDR1 is SGHRS and CDR2 is YFSETQ in the germline V gene. After removal of 3 bases from V and 0 bases from J, the junction contained 5 bases not matched to a gene. This CDR3 comprises 16 residues. The CDR3 sequence is CASSSRQGATNEKLFF. DNA for the CDR3: TGCGCCAGCAGCTCCAGACAGGGAGCAACTAATGAAAAACTGTTTTTT.

This clone was counted a single time. This chain uses TRBV7-3 with TRBJ2-5; D ambiguous. Trimming left V 1 base short and J 4 bases short, with 10 bases between. The CDR3 spans 14 residues. Germline assignment: CDR1 SGHTA and CDR2 FQGTGA. CDR3 amino acids: CASSLSGYSETQYF. The CDR3 bases are TGTGCCAGCAGCTTAAGCGGTTACTCAGAGACCCAGTACTTC.

The genes are TRBV19 and TRBJ1-2; 8 positions match TRBD1. The germline CDR1 and CDR2 sequences are LNHDA and SQIVND (reference sequence). The CDR3 is made up of 15 amino acids. V lost 7 bases to trimming and J lost 1 base; unmatched junction nucleotides: 8. The CDR3 bases are TGTGCCAGTACAAGGTTGGACAGGGATAACTATGGCTACACCTTC. Its protein is CASTRLDRDNYGYTF.

This clone was counted only a few times. The V and J genes are TRBV2 and TRBJ1-5, with D uncertain. The germline CDR1 and CDR2 sequences are SNHLY and FYNNEI. V shed 4 bases and J shed 2 bases, with 9 bases lying between them. This CDR3 comprises 14 residues. CDR3 amino acids: CASSALGGNQPQHF. The CDR3 nucleotides are TGTGCCAGCAGTGCGCTCGGGGGCAATCAGCCCCAGCATTTT.

The genes are TRBV20-1 and TRBJ1-6, with TRBD1 as a possible D gene (6 bases). This CDR3 comprises 13 residues. Trimming removed 3 bases at V and 8 bases at J, with 11 bases between. CDR1 and CDR2 (germline): DFQATT, SNEGSKA (reference sequence). CDR3: CSASWGQDSPLHF. The CDR3 region has the DNA TGCAGTGCTAGTTGGGGGCAGGATTCACCCCTCCACTTT.

The rearrangement uses TRBV5-1 and TRBJ1-1, with TRBD1 as a possible D gene (5 bases). The V end was cut by 0 bases, the J end by 3 bases, with 15 bases between. CDR1 is SGHRS, CDR2 YFSETQ, per germline. The CDR3 loop spans 16 amino acids. CDR3 region: CASSLGAGLKDTEAFF. The DNA of the CDR3 is TGCGCCAGCAGCTTGGGGGCAGGGTTGAAGGACACTGAAGCTTTCTTT.

The chain carries TRBV6-1 and TRBJ1-5; 7 nucleotides agree with TRBD1. CDR3 size: 17 residues. With 4 bases clipped from V and 0 bases from J, the junction kept 9 bases outside the gene matches. The germline V gene encodes CDR1 MNHNS and CDR2 SASEGT. CDR3 residues: CASSARQGLYSNQPQHF. DNA of the CDR3: TGTGCCAGCAGTGCGAGACAGGGCCTTTATAGCAATCAGCCCCAGCATTTT.

This chain links TRBV29-1 with TRBJ2-1; tentatively, D is TRBD2 (7 bases). The germline V gene encodes CDR1 SQVTM and CDR2 ANQGSEA. This CDR3 comprises 13 residues. Trimming cost V 4 bases and J 7 bases, with 14 bases left between them. The CDR3 coding sequence is TGCAGCGTTGGAGGGGGGGCCGGGAATGAGCAGTTCTTC. Amino acids: CSVGGGAGNEQFF.

The chain is built from TRBV5-4 and TRBJ1-6, with TRBD1 matching over 9 bases. V was pared by 5 bases and J by 10 bases, with 7 bases of the junction left unmatched. This CDR3 region has 14 residues. Germline CDR1 is SGHNT and CDR2 is YYREEE (reference sequence). The CDR3 is CASRGGQGGSPLHF. CDR3 DNA sequence: TGTGCCAGCAGGGGGGGACAGGGTGGATCACCCCTCCACTTT.

This clone was recorded only once. The rearrangement links TRBV2 to TRBJ1-1; 7 positions agree with TRBD1. This CDR3 comprises 12 residues. Germline V gene sequence: CDR1 SNHLY, CDR2 FYNNEI. The junction had 5 bases not matched to a gene; V was cut back by 8 bases and J by 5 bases. In DNA, the CDR3 is TGTGCCAGCCGGACAGGTAGGACTGAAGCTTTCTTT. This sequence encodes CASRTGRTEAFF.

The gene calls are TRBV5-4 and TRBJ2-3, with D uncertain. V gave up 1 base and J gave up 4 bases, with 7 bases separating them. The germline gives CDR1 SGHNT, CDR2 YYREEE (reference sequence). The CDR3 has 13 residues. The CDR3 here is CASSLRQADTQYF. In DNA, the CDR3 is TGTGCCAGCAGCTTGAGGCAGGCAGATACGCAGTATTTT.

The chain has TRBV2 and TRBJ1-1; 10 positions agree with TRBD1. Looked up from germline, CDR1 is SNHLY and CDR2 is FYNNEI. The J segment lost 4 bases and the V segment lost 8 bases, leaving 7 bases of the junction unmatched. The CDR3 has 14 amino acids. For the CDR3, the DNA is TGTGCCAGCTGCGGGGACAGGGGAGGCACTGAAGCTTTCTTT. It codes for CASCGDRGGTEAFF.

This clone was seen a handful of times. The chain carries TRBV7-3 and TRBJ2-7, with D tentatively TRBD2 (7 bases). Trimming took off 2 bases at V and 4 bases at J, with 15 bases between the two ends. Germline lookup yields CDR1 SGHTA and CDR2 FQGTGA. This CDR3 is 15 amino acids long. The CDR3 region is CASSLGGGRSYEQYF. In DNA, the CDR3 is TGTGCCAGCAGCTTAGGCGGGGGCCGGAGTTACGAGCAGTACTTC.

The gene calls are TRBV29-1 and TRBJ2-7; TRBD1 aligns across 7 bases. Germline CDR1 SQVTM, CDR2 ANQGSEA. The junction had 8 bases not matched to a gene; V was cut back by 5 bases and J by 7 bases. The CDR3 runs to 12 residues. This CDR3 reads CSVSDRIGEQYF. The DNA of the CDR3 is TGCAGCGTTTCGGACAGGATAGGGGAGCAGTACTTC.